Listed below are T cell receptor beta chains from one sample, sequenced in a study of T cell responses to AZD1222 COVID-19 vaccine. The table came from immunoSEQ multiplex PCR; TCRdb's copy has only in-frame clones and leaves some out. Here the sample spans about 35,000 clones, 75% to 90% being singletons. The specimen was peripheral blood, collected on day 0 of AZD1222 vaccination. These receptors came from an adult in good health. Both conserved end residues are trimmed from each CDR3.

j_gene	len	v_gene	CDR3aa
TRBJ2-1	14	TRBV9	ASSVPGTGAYNEQF
TRBJ1-1	12	TRBV10-1	ASSRDRGRTEAF
TRBJ2-3	13	TRBV7-2	ASSLVWGRTDTQY
TRBJ1-2	10	TRBV3-1/TRBV3-2	ASSEGNYGYT
TRBJ1-2	15	TRBV15	ATSRDTKGRAWSGYT
TRBJ1-2	11	TRBV11-2	ASSLGQVLGYT
TRBJ2-1	13	TRBV9	ASTTAGLVPGEQF
TRBJ1-2	11	TRBV9	ASSPAVGGGYT
TRBJ2-5	14	TRBV10-1	ASSRGLAGALGTQY
TRBJ1-1	10	TRBV13	ASSLGNTEAF
TRBJ1-2	13	TRBV28	ASSLSAGGVSGYT
TRBJ1-2	12	TRBV19	ASTKVGGHGGYT
TRBJ2-1	12	TRBV19	ASSISPGYNEQF
TRBJ1-5	12	TRBV19	ASSDREGNQPQH
TRBJ1-2	17	TRBV27	ASRFGTTGTGGSDYGYT
TRBJ2-3	11	TRBV24-1	ATEGGGADTQY
TRBJ1-2	12	TRBV7-2	ASSLGQANYGYT
TRBJ1-5	14	TRBV19	ASSISSWQDNQPQH
TRBJ2-1	11	TRBV27	ASRVQGEDEQF
TRBJ2-3	14	TRBV3-1/TRBV3-2	ASSRQLGGRTDTQY